The 21 T cell receptor beta chains below were found in one sample sequenced in a study of spatial heterogeneity in lung cancer. Each CDR3 protein gets one entry after TCRdb re-called the 5' RACE reads with MiXCR. The data show approximately 40,000 distinct CDR3 sequences, with around 7.1% seen just once and about 40% held by the top ten. Time point noted: sample taken at primary tumor resection. Without sorting, whole RNA was sequenced from tumor, nontumor lung or frozen PBMC. The material sequenced was PBMCs, taken at surgery. These receptors were obtained from a female donor with early-stage non-small cell lung cancer.

This clonotype was counted many times. V usage is TRBV5-1 and J usage is TRBJ2-3; a possible D gene is TRBD2 (6 bases). V was trimmed by 4 bases and J by 1 base, leaving 16 bases between them. Germline assignment: CDR1 SGHRS and CDR2 YFSETQ. This CDR3 spans 16 amino acids. The CDR3 sequence is CASSRWDGGRTDTQYF. DNA of the CDR3: TGCGCCAGCAGCCGGTGGGACGGGGGTCGCACAGATACGCAGTATTTT.

This clonotype was seen a handful of times. The V call is TRBV6-5, the J call TRBJ1-5, with 8 bases lining up with TRBD1. The V segment lost 6 bases and the J segment 0 bases; nucleotides outside the gene matches: 4. Germline V gives CDR1 MNHEY, CDR2 SVGAGI. The CDR3 totals 15 residues. CDR3 residues: CASRGDRYSNQPQHF. In nucleotides, the CDR3 is TGTGCCAGCAGGGGGGACAGGTATAGCAATCAGCCCCAGCATTTT.

This clonotype was observed many times. The chain links TRBV29-1 to TRBJ2-1; D call uncertain. CDR1 is SQVTM and CDR2 is ANQGSEA in the germline V gene. Deletions cut 4 bases from V and 6 bases from J, with 10 bases between. There are 12 residues in the CDR3. The CDR3 is CSVGFPPNEQFF. DNA of the CDR3: TGCAGCGTTGGATTTCCGCCCAATGAGCAGTTCTTC.

This chain connects TRBV12-3 or TRBV12-4 to TRBJ2-3; 7 bases match TRBD1. The CDR3 is 16 amino acids. Germline trimming cut 1 base from V and 4 bases from J; bases unmatched to any gene: 8. The CDR3, as DNA: TGTGCCAGCAGTTTAGGACAGGGCAAGAAGGCAGATACGCAGTATTTT. It yields the protein CASSLGQGKKADTQYF.

The sample holds many counts of this clonotype. The chain links TRBV25-1 to TRBJ2-1; TRBD2 matches at 7 bases. Germline CDR1 and CDR2: MGHDK and SYGVNS. V shed 3 bases and J 7 bases; nucleotides not matched to a gene: 9. The CDR3 consists of 15 residues. This CDR3 is CASSDLLGGGNEQFF. CDR3 coding DNA: TGTGCCAGCAGTGACCTATTGGGGGGAGGGAATGAGCAGTTCTTC. The whole variable domain, remainder taken from reference TRBV25-1 and TRBJ2-1, is EADIYQTPRYLVIGTGKKITLECSQTMGHDKMYWYQQDPGMELHLIHYSYGVNSTEKGDLSSESTVSRIRTEHFPLTLESARPSHTSQYLCASSDLLGGGNEQFFGPGTRLTVL.

The rearrangement joins TRBV6-5 to TRBJ2-1; D unclear. CDR1 and CDR2 (germline): MNHEY, SVGAGI. Trimming took 5 bases from V and 5 from J, leaving 7 bases between them. The CDR3 length is 12 residues. Here the CDR3 reads CASSNRHNEQFF. In DNA form, the CDR3 reads TGTGCCAGCAGTAACCGTCACAATGAGCAGTTCTTC.

The chain has TRBV7-2 and TRBJ2-3, with 8 bases aligning to TRBD2. Germline trimming cut 2 bases from V and 8 bases from J; bases unmatched to any gene: 9. CDR3 length equals 15 residues. Looked up from germline, CDR1 is SGHTA and CDR2 is FQGNSA. DNA of the CDR3: TGTGCCAGCAGCTTATCGGGGACTAGGAGTGTTACGCAGTATTTT. This translates into CASSLSGTRSVTQYF.

This clonotype was seen at least ten times. The chain combines TRBV29-1 with TRBJ1-1; no reliable D call. The CDR3 contains 11 residues. Trimming took off 6 bases at V and 8 bases at J, with 13 bases between the two ends. Looked up from germline, CDR1 is SQVTM and CDR2 is ANQGSEA. The CDR3 DNA reads as TGCAGCGTCACCCTACTCTCCGAAGCTTTCTTT. It specifies CSVTLLSEAFF.

This clonotype was found many times. The chain is built from TRBV7-8 and TRBJ2-7, with D possibly TRBD2 on 5 matching bases. Germline V CDR1 and CDR2: SGHVS, FQNEAQ. The CDR3 loop spans 13 amino acids. Trimming removed 5 bases at V and 4 bases at J, with 12 bases between. In DNA, the CDR3 is TGTGCCAGCAGCCCAGGACTTGTTTACGAGCAGTACTTC. It encodes CASSPGLVYEQYF.

This clonotype turned up a few times. This chain uses TRBV29-1 with TRBJ2-2, with unresolved D. The V end lost 5 bases, the J end lost 3 bases, and 7 bases lay between the germline ends. Looked up from germline, CDR1 is SQVTM and CDR2 is ANQGSEA. The CDR3 loop spans 12 amino acids. The CDR3 sequence is CSVSWDTGELFF. CDR3 DNA: TGCAGCGTTTCCTGGGACACCGGGGAGCTGTTTTTT.

Many counts were recorded for this clonotype. The rearrangement joins TRBV7-9 to TRBJ2-3; D may be TRBD1 (5 bases). The CDR3 spans 18 residues. Deletions cut 1 base from V and 5 bases from J, with 22 bases between. CDR1 is SEHNR, CDR2 FQNEAQ, per germline (reference sequence). Here the CDR3 DNA reads TGTGCCAGCAGCTTAGAGGGGTATAGCAACGAGGTTGGAGATACGCAGTATTTT. As protein: CASSLEGYSNEVGDTQYF.

The chain links TRBV3-1 to TRBJ1-3, with D uncertain. CDR1 LGHDT and CDR2 YNNKEL come from the germline V gene (reference sequence). With 3 bases removed from V and 6 bases from J, the gap between germline ends came to 6 bases. CDR3 length: 12 amino acids. The CDR3 DNA reads as TGTGCCAGCAGCCAGCAGGTAAACACCATATATTTT. Its translation is CASSQQVNTIYF.

This clonotype occurred many times. V and J are TRBV6-1 and TRBJ2-7; D not certain. Germline V gene sequence: CDR1 MNHNS, CDR2 SASEGT. CDR3 length: 12 amino acids. The germline V and J ends were trimmed by 6 bases and 2 bases, with 8 bases remaining between them. CDR3 protein: CASSDGTYEQYF. The CDR3 DNA reads TGTGCCAGCAGCGACGGTACCTACGAGCAGTACTTC.

A few counts support this clonotype. This chain links TRBV20-1 with TRBJ2-1; D is perhaps TRBD2 (6 bases). CDR1 and CDR2 (germline): DFQATT, SNEGSKA (reference sequence). This CDR3 is built from 15 residues. V lost 4 bases to trimming and J lost 4 bases, with 17 bases between them. DNA for the CDR3: TGCAGTGCTAACTCAATAGCGGCACCTTACAATGAGCAGTTCTTC. It specifies CSANSIAAPYNEQFF.

This clonotype was observed at least ten times. This chain uses TRBV11-2 with TRBJ2-1; 8 nucleotides agree with TRBD2. V gave up 2 bases and J gave up 5 bases; unmatched junction bases: 2. CDR1 SGHAT and CDR2 FQNNGV come from the germline V gene. CDR3 size: 14 residues. This CDR3 is CASSLSGGNNEQFF. The CDR3 DNA reads as TGTGCCAGCAGCTTAAGCGGGGGCAACAATGAGCAGTTCTTC.

This clonotype has just a few counts. The chain couples TRBV20-1 to TRBJ1-1; 7 bases match TRBD1. J gave up 7 bases and V 1 base, and 3 bases lay outside the gene matches. Germline V lookup: CDR1 DFQATT, CDR2 SNEGSKA (reference sequence). The CDR3 length is 12 residues. The DNA of the CDR3 is TGCAGTGCTAGAGCCGGGACAGTTGAAGCTTTCTTT. Encoded protein: CSARAGTVEAFF.

This clonotype has at least ten counts. The rearrangement joins TRBV7-8 to TRBJ2-1; D perhaps matches TRBD1 (6 bases). Trimming pared 5 bases from V and 4 bases from J, leaving 9 bases between. CDR1 and CDR2 (germline): SGHVS, FQNEAQ. The CDR3 is 13 residues long. CDR3 bases: TGTGCCAGCAGCACCGGACAGTACAATGAGCAGTTCTTC. This gives the protein CASSTGQYNEQFF.

This clonotype was counted a few times. The rearrangement links TRBV7-8 to TRBJ1-5; D not resolved. This CDR3 contains 14 residues. V lost 3 bases and J 3 bases, leaving 9 bases between the germline ends. Looked up from germline, CDR1 is SGHVS and CDR2 is FQNEAQ. The CDR3 nucleotides read TGTGCCAGCAGCTTTTTAGGGTACAATCAGCCCCAGCATTTT. Amino acids: CASSFLGYNQPQHF.

This clonotype showed up many times. The chain employs TRBV24-1 and TRBJ2-2; D not resolved. Trimming shortened V by 2 bases and J by 6 bases, and 12 bases separated the two germline ends. The germline V gene encodes CDR1 KGHDR and CDR2 SFDVKD. The CDR3 length is 15 residues. CDR3 nucleotides: TGTGCCACCAGTGATTCAGCAGGACGCCCCGGGGAGCTGTTTTTT. This codes for CATSDSAGRPGELFF.

This clonotype was seen more than once but under ten times. Here the CDR3 DNA reads TGTGCCAGCAGTTTCGACAGTGGGAGAGGAGAGACCCAGTACTTC. As protein: CASSFDSGRGETQYF. The chain is built from TRBV28 and TRBJ2-5, with D perhaps given as TRBD1 or TRBD2 (5 bases each). The CDR3 has 15 residues. The germline V and J ends were trimmed by 3 bases and 4 bases, with 15 bases remaining between them. In germline, CDR1 is MDHEN, CDR2 SYDVKM.

This clonotype has only a few counts. The V call is TRBV5-1, the J call TRBJ1-1; D is possibly TRBD1 (5 bases). Trimming removed 3 bases from V and 1 base from J, with 7 bases in between. The CDR3 is made up of 13 amino acids. Looked up from germline, CDR1 is SGHRS and CDR2 is YFSETQ. In nucleotides, the CDR3 is TGCGCCAGCAGCTATGGACAGAACACTGAAGCTTTCTTT. Its translation: CASSYGQNTEAFF.